These T cell receptor beta chains were read from a single sample in a study of blood T cell repertoires in COVID-19. Sequencing was performed with immunoSEQ multiplex PCR; in TCRdb, only in-frame clones are kept and a portion is missing. The data show approximately 72,000 clones, roughly nine tenths seen once. Sequences were obtained from peripheral blood. Source of these receptors: a man in his sixties with acute or convalescent COVID-19. CDR3s include the opening cysteine and the closing phenylalanine or tryptophan. D genes are given only for firm matches. Part of the rows lack a size; the others show once, few, many or a class for expanded clones.

NA	TRBV18	NA	TRBJ1-3	15	CASSDSNSSGNTIYF	TGTGCCAGCTCTGACAGCAACAGCTCTGGAAACACCATATATTTT
NA	TRBV19	NA	TRBJ2-5	13	CASSIRGQETQYF	TGTGCCAGTAGTATAAGGGGCCAGGAGACCCAGTACTTC
NA	TRBV19	NA	TRBJ1-4	15	CASSISRDIIEKLFF	TGTGCCAGTAGTATTTCCAGGGACATCATTGAAAAACTGTTTTTT
NA	TRBV19	TRBD1	TRBJ2-2	16	CASSKGTGANTGELFF	TGTGCCAGTAGTAAAGGGACAGGGGCGAACACCGGGGAGCTGTTTTTT
NA	TRBV21-1	NA	TRBJ2-7	17	CASSPGRQRYVPYEQYF	TGTGCCAGCAGCCCGGGGAGGCAGAGGTACGTCCCCTACGAGCAGTACTTC
NA	TRBV5-1	NA	TRBJ1-2	14	CASSLALEGHGYTF	TGCGCCAGCAGCTTGGCCCTGGAGGGGCATGGCTACACCTTC
NA	TRBV19	NA	TRBJ2-2	16	CASSPPGRENTGELFF	TGTGCCAGTAGTCCCCCTGGCAGGGAGAACACCGGGGAGCTGTTTTTT
NA	TRBV5-1	NA	TRBJ2-7	13	CASSLSGDYEQYF	TGCGCCAGCAGCTTGTCGGGGGACTACGAGCAGTACTTC
NA	TRBV7-9	NA	TRBJ2-5	15	CASSAISRGQETQYF	TGTGCCAGCAGCGCTATAAGTAGGGGCCAAGAGACCCAGTACTTC
NA	TRBV9	NA	TRBJ1-1	15	CASSVVQGGNTEAFF	TGTGCCAGCAGCGTAGTTCAGGGCGGGAACACTGAAGCTTTCTTT
NA	TRBV11-2	NA	TRBJ1-1	13	CASTQRLNTEAFF	TGTGCCAGCACACAGAGACTGAACACTGAAGCTTTCTTT
NA	TRBV14	NA	TRBJ2-5	16	CASRSTIWDKEETQYF	TGTGCCAGCAGGTCAACTATCTGGGACAAAGAAGAGACCCAGTACTTC
NA	TRBV24-1	NA	TRBJ2-7	12	CATSDQGSEQYF	TGTGCCACCAGTGATCAGGGTAGCGAGCAGTACTTC
few	TRBV6-6	NA	TRBJ1-2	15	CASSYSTGNSYGYTF	TGTGCCAGCAGTTACTCTACAGGAAACTCTTATGGCTACACCTTC
NA	TRBV5-1	TRBD1	TRBJ2-7	14	CASSPDRARGEQYF	TGCGCCAGCAGCCCGGACAGGGCCCGGGGCGAGCAGTACTTC
NA	TRBV3-1/TRBV3-2	NA	TRBJ2-2	15	CASSQDKRDTGELFF	TGTGCCAGCAGCCAAGATAAGCGGGACACCGGGGAGCTGTTTTTT
NA	TRBV9	TRBD1	TRBJ1-4	14	CASSVTGISEKLFF	TGTGCCAGCAGCGTGACAGGGATATCTGAAAAACTGTTTTTT